Below are 23 T cell receptor beta chains sequenced from a single sample in a study of T cell responses to AZD1222 COVID-19 vaccine. Libraries were prepared by immunoSEQ multiplex PCR; TCRdb keeps only in-frame clonotypes and omits some of them. The sample shows about 56,000 clones, approximately 83% of them seen only once. Sample: peripheral blood, taken on day 0 of AZD1222 vaccination. These receptors were collected from an adult in good health.

The rearrangement links TRBV29-1 to TRBJ2-1; 9 positions match TRBD1. V trimming: 7 bases; J trimming: 9 bases; junction bases outside the gene matches: 4. The CDR3 runs to 11 residues. CDR1 is SQVTM, CDR2 ANQGSEA, per germline. The CDR3 spells CSAGQGGEQFF. The DNA of the CDR3 is TGCAGCGCGGGACAGGGAGGTGAGCAGTTCTTC.

V is TRBV4-2 and J is TRBJ1-2; D call uncertain. CDR3 length equals 13 residues. Per the germline V gene, CDR1 is LGHNA and CDR2 is YNFKEQ. Trimming removed 0 bases from V and 3 bases from J, with 5 bases in between. The CDR3 DNA reads as TGTGCCAGCAGCCAAGATTATGACTATGGCTACACCTTC. Translating it yields CASSQDYDYGYTF.

This clone was seen only once. The rearrangement links TRBV6-6 to TRBJ1-2; 8 nucleotides line up with TRBD1. This CDR3 is built from 14 residues. With V trimmed by 5 bases and J by 3 bases, 5 bases remained unmatched. Germline CDR1 is MNHNY and CDR2 is SVGAGI (reference sequence). CDR3 region: CASSIPGQDYGYTF. The CDR3 coding sequence is TGTGCCAGCAGTATTCCGGGACAGGACTATGGCTACACCTTC.

The J gene is TRBJ2-7, the V gene TRBV19, with D possibly being TRBD1 or TRBD2 (5 bases each). V was cut by 7 bases and J by 6 bases, with 16 bases left in between. Germline V gene sequence: CDR1 LNHDA, CDR2 SQIVND (reference sequence). The CDR3 has 13 residues. As DNA, the CDR3 is TGTGCCAGTACTCAGGGCCCCAGCGGCGAGCAGTACTTC. The encoded protein is CASTQGPSGEQYF.

This chain joins TRBV19 and TRBJ1-5, with 8 bases aligning to TRBD1. Looked up from germline, CDR1 is LNHDA and CDR2 is SQIVND (reference sequence). Trimming cost V 7 bases and J 3 bases; bases outside gene matches: 8. The CDR3 length is 15 residues. CDR3 DNA sequence: TGTGCCAGTACCCAGGACAGGGTGGACAATCAGCCCCAGCATTTT. Translating it yields CASTQDRVDNQPQHF.

This chain joins TRBV5-4 and TRBJ2-7; the D is unclear. V was trimmed by 4 bases and J by 4 bases, leaving 15 bases between them. Germline-derived CDR1 and CDR2 are SGHNT and YYREEE (reference sequence). The CDR3 contains 14 residues. The CDR3 here is CASSPPGRAYEQYF. The CDR3 DNA sequence: TGTGCCAGCAGCCCCCCGGGTCGGGCTTACGAGCAGTACTTC.

The rearrangement joins TRBV7-8 to TRBJ1-1; D gene unclear. V gave up 1 base and J gave up 8 bases, with 11 bases separating them. The CDR3 length is 13 residues. Germline values: CDR1 SGHVS, CDR2 FQNEAQ. The CDR3 DNA sequence: TGTGCCAGCAGCTTAGGACGGCCGGGGGAAGCTTTCTTT. Residues: CASSLGRPGEAFF. The variable domain in full, completed from reference TRBV7-8 and TRBJ1-1, reads GAGVSQSPRYKVAKRGQDVALRCDPISGHVSLFWYQQALGQGPEFLTYFQNEAQLDKSGLPSDRFFAERPEGSVSTLKIQRTQQEDSAVYLCASSLGRPGEAFFGQGTRLTVV.

This chain connects TRBV11-2 to TRBJ2-1, with D tentatively TRBD1 (5 bases). Germline values: CDR1 SGHAT, CDR2 FQNNGV. V lost 1 base and J 8 bases, leaving 15 bases between the germline ends. The CDR3 has 15 residues. The DNA of the CDR3 is TGTGCCAGCAGCTTAGCGGCTACCCAGGGCTATGAGCAGTTCTTC. This codes for CASSLAATQGYEQFF.

As DNA, the CDR3 is TGTGCCAGCAGAATTTGGAACGGGGGAACTGGAAACACCATATATTTT. This gives the protein CASRIWNGGTGNTIYF. The V and J genes are TRBV28 and TRBJ1-3, with D possibly TRBD1 on 5 matching bases. There are 16 residues in the CDR3. Germline-derived CDR1 and CDR2 are MDHEN and SYDVKM. V was trimmed by 6 bases and J by 2 bases, leaving 17 bases between them.

The CDR3 sequence: CASSLGNAGVGEQFF. The CDR3 DNA sequence: TGTGCCAGCAGCTTAGGAAATGCTGGCGTTGGTGAGCAGTTCTTC. V usage is TRBV7-3 and J usage is TRBJ2-1; D not resolved. Germline CDR1 is SGHTA and CDR2 is FQGTGA. This CDR3 is built from 15 residues. V lost 2 bases to trimming and J lost 9 bases, with 17 bases between them.

The V and J genes are TRBV7-9 and TRBJ2-1; 9 bases line up with TRBD1. The ends lost 8 bases at V and 9 bases at J; junction bases unmatched: 17. This CDR3 region has 16 residues. Germline-derived CDR1 and CDR2 are SEHNR and FQNEAQ (reference sequence). The CDR3 sequence is CASASRIGQGNVEQFF. In DNA, the CDR3 is TGTGCCAGCGCGTCCAGGATAGGACAGGGGAACGTTGAGCAGTTCTTC.

The J gene is TRBJ1-5, the V gene TRBV3-1 (or the pseudogene TRBV3-2); no clear D. Between the trimmed V and J ends, which lost 0 bases and 7 bases, there was a span of 19 bases. This CDR3 comprises 17 residues. From germline, CDR1 is LGHDT and CDR2 YNNKEL (reference sequence). The CDR3 bases are TGTGCCAGCAGCCAAGACTCGCTAGGAGGGTTTGGCCAGCCCCAGCATTTT. Protein sequence: CASSQDSLGGFGQPQHF.

This clone was recorded a few times. The CDR3 nucleotides are TGTGCCAGCGCAGGGCCTAACACCGGGGAGCTGTTTTTT. Amino acid sequence: CASAGPNTGELFF. This chain links TRBV6-5 with TRBJ2-2, with D possibly TRBD1 on 5 matching bases. CDR3 length: 13 amino acids. Germline-derived CDR1 and CDR2 are MNHEY and SVGAGI. V was cut by 8 bases and J by 2 bases, with 9 bases left in between.

V is TRBV2 and J is TRBJ2-7; TRBD2 agrees at 11 bases. The CDR3 spans 16 residues. The V segment lost 4 bases and the J segment 3 bases; nucleotides outside the gene matches: 8. Per the germline V gene, CDR1 is SNHLY and CDR2 is FYNNEI. CDR3 in amino acids: CASSARLAGLDYEQYF. DNA of the CDR3: TGTGCCAGCAGTGCAAGACTAGCGGGGCTAGACTACGAGCAGTACTTC.

The sample holds one count of this clone. The V gene is TRBV5-4, the J gene TRBJ1-1; TRBD1 might be the D (5 bases). CDR3 size: 15 residues. V was clipped by 0 bases and J by 4 bases, with 13 bases between them. From germline, CDR1 is SGHNT and CDR2 YYREEE (reference sequence). CDR3 DNA: TGTGCCAGCAGCTTGGCCGGGGGACTGGGCACTGAAGCTTTCTTT. It specifies CASSLAGGLGTEAFF.

The chain links TRBV7-8 to TRBJ2-7; possibly TRBD1 for D (6 bases). CDR3 length: 12 amino acids. The germline V gene encodes CDR1 SGHVS and CDR2 FQNEAQ. Trimming stripped 5 bases from V and 7 bases from J, with 12 bases between. Here the CDR3 DNA reads TGTGCCAGCAGCCCACAGGGTCAAGAGCAGTACTTC. This sequence encodes CASSPQGQEQYF.

This chain links TRBV7-6 with TRBJ2-2; D is possibly TRBD1 (5 bases). CDR3 length: 13 amino acids. V was shortened by 5 bases and J by 6 bases, with 10 bases between the two germline ends. CDR1 is SGHVS and CDR2 is FNYEAQ in the germline V gene. In nucleotides, the CDR3 is TGTGCCAGCAGCGCCAGGGTTCCCGGGGAGCTGTTTTTT. Encoded protein: CASSARVPGELFF.

This clone was counted a few times. The chain links TRBV5-4 to TRBJ2-7; D is ambiguous. Trimming took 2 bases from V and 5 from J, leaving 11 bases between them. The CDR3 length is 13 residues. Germline V gene lookup returns CDR1 SGHNT and CDR2 YYREEE (reference sequence). The CDR3 DNA reads as TGTGCCAGCAGCTTAATTGGGTTCCACGAGCAGTACTTC. This sequence encodes CASSLIGFHEQYF.

The gene calls are TRBV7-8 and TRBJ2-7; tentative D call: TRBD1 (6 bases). CDR3 length: 14 amino acids. Trimming pared 2 bases from V and 5 bases from J, leaving 13 bases between. In germline, CDR1 is SGHVS, CDR2 FQNEAQ. DNA for the CDR3: TGTGCCAGCAGCTTACGAACAGGGTTCAACGAGCAGTACTTC. This gives the protein CASSLRTGFNEQYF.

This chain joins TRBV3-1 (or the pseudogene TRBV3-2) and TRBJ1-5; D gene unclear. Looked up from germline, CDR1 is LGHDT and CDR2 is YNNKEL (reference sequence). The V and J ends lost 1 base and 2 bases respectively, with 9 bases between them. This CDR3 has 15 residues. The CDR3 sequence is CASSQGHRGNQPQHF. CDR3 nucleotide sequence: TGTGCCAGCAGCCAAGGACATAGGGGCAATCAGCCCCAGCATTTT.

The chain uses TRBV21-1 and TRBJ1-5; TRBD1 is taken as the D call from the table, unchecked against the DNA. TRBV21-1 is a documented pseudogene. The CDR3 totals 17 residues. The CDR3 loop reads CARLIDATMSSNQPQHF. The DNA of the CDR3 is TGTGCCAGACTCATTGATGCGACAATGTCTAGCAATCAGCCCCAGCATTTT.

This clone occurred a few times. The gene calls are TRBV15 and TRBJ2-3, with TRBD2 matching over 14 bases. Germline loops: CDR1 LNHNV, CDR2 YYDKDF (reference sequence). V shed 5 bases and J 5 bases; nucleotides not matched to a gene: 6. This CDR3 is 16 amino acids long. In DNA form, the CDR3 reads TGTGCCACCAGCGGCGGGACTAGCGGGAGACTAGATACGCAGTATTTT. Protein sequence: CATSGGTSGRLDTQYF.

DNA for the CDR3: TGTGCCATCAGGAGCTCCTATAATTCACCCCTCCACTTT. Translated: CAIRSSYNSPLHF. This chain joins TRBV10-3 and TRBJ1-6; D unclear. Trimming left V 6 bases short and J 0 bases short, with 3 bases between. Per the germline V gene, CDR1 is ENHRY and CDR2 is SYGVKD. The CDR3 runs to 13 residues.